This T cell receptor (beta chain) was profiled in a study of neurological immune-mediated disorders. At least ten counts were recorded for this clonotype. Antigen: not known. Study findings and constraints: HTLV-1-associated myelopathy ranked highest for TCR clonal expansion and multiple sclerosis lowest, beneath healthy controls.

Documented time point: longitudinal time-point 2. Where libraries were unsorted, they were derived from 2 million PBMCs stored at -80 degrees C. V dropped 3 bases and J dropped 2; count of bases not matched to a gene: 3. The CDR3 runs 16 residues. CDR1 and CDR2 from the germline V gene are SGHTA and FQGNSA. The cDNA was generated by 5'RACE with 10-nucleotide random UMIs. Over 160 million TCR-beta sequences from 15-18 subjects were obtained in each sequencing run. TCRdb reprocessed the 5' RACE reads via MiXCR and lists one record per CDR3 protein. Of some 100,000 distinct CDR3 sequences in the sample, under 15% are singletons; the top ten hold around 4.5%.

The chain carries TRBV7-2 and TRBJ2-1; 11 nucleotides match TRBD2. Sequenced sample: PBMCs. This clonotype originated in a female donor with HTLV-1-associated myelopathy (HAM/TSP). The CDR3 loop reads CASSFLAGGPYNEQFF. The CDR3 DNA sequence: TGTGCCAGCAGCTTCCTAGCGGGGGGACCCTACAATGAGCAGTTCTTC.